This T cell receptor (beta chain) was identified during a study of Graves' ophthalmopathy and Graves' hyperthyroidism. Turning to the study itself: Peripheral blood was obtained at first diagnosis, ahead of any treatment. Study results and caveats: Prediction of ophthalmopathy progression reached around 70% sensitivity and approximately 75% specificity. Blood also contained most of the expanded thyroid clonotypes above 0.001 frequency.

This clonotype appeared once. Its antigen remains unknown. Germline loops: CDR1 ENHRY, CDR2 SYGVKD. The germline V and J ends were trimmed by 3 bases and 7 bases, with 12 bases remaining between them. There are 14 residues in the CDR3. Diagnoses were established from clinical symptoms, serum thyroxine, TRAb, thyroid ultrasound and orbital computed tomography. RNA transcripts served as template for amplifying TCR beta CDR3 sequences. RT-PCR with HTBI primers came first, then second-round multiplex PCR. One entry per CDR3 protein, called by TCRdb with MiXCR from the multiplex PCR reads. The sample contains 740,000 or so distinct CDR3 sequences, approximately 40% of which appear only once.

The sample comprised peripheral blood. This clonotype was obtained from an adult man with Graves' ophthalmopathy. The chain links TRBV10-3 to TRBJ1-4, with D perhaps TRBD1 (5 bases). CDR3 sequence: CAISDPSGREKLFF. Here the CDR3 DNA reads TGTGCCATCAGTGACCCCTCGGGACGTGAAAAACTGTTTTTT.